One and the same sample provided the 24 T cell receptor beta chains below, sequenced in a study of T cell responses to AZD1222 COVID-19 vaccine. Profiling relied on immunoSEQ multiplex PCR, and the TCRdb table lists in-frame clones only, not all of them. Among about 160,000 clones listed, roughly 90% were seen once. Sequences were derived from peripheral blood, sampled 28 days after the second AZD1222 dose. All receptors come from an adult who received the AZD1222 COVID-19 vaccine.

Of note for this clone: The sample contains more than one DNA sequence encoding this CDR3. The chain is built from TRBV6-1 and TRBJ1-6; a weak D match, TRBD1 (6 bases). This CDR3 is built from 16 residues. Looked up from germline, CDR1 is MNHNS and CDR2 is SASEGT. The V end was cut by 0 bases, the J end by 6 bases, with 12 bases between. Here the CDR3 reads CASSEAGGRSNSPLHF. The CDR3 region has the DNA TGTGCCAGCAGTGAAGCGGGGGGCAGGTCTAATTCACCCCTCCACTTT.

The chain combines TRBV6-5 with TRBJ1-4, with D perhaps TRBD1 (6 bases). The CDR3 runs to 13 residues. Trimming left V 7 bases short and J 6 bases short, with 12 bases between. Germline lookup yields CDR1 MNHEY and CDR2 SVGAGI. The CDR3 protein is CASMGHTDEKLFF. DNA for the CDR3: TGTGCCAGCATGGGACACACAGATGAAAAACTGTTTTTT.

The chain couples TRBV7-2 to TRBJ1-5; 11 nucleotides match TRBD1. This CDR3 has 18 amino acids. Germline values: CDR1 SGHTA, CDR2 FQGNSA. The trim removed 2 bases at V and 6 bases at J, leaving 12 bases unmatched. The CDR3 spells CASSLWQLDRGRPQPQHF. In DNA form, the CDR3 reads TGTGCCAGCAGCTTATGGCAGCTGGACAGGGGGCGTCCTCAGCCCCAGCATTTT.

This sequence joins TRBV4-3 and TRBJ1-6, with 9 bases identical to TRBD1. CDR3 length: 14 residues. Germline V gene lookup returns CDR1 LGHNA and CDR2 YSLEER. The V segment lost 4 bases and the J segment 7 bases; nucleotides outside the gene matches: 2. CDR3 DNA sequence: TGCGCCAGCAGCCCGACAGGGGGAAATTCACCCCTCCACTTT. Its translation: CASSPTGGNSPLHF.

V gene TRBV18 combines with J gene TRBJ1-1; 8 bases map to TRBD1. V dropped 7 bases and J dropped 4; count of bases not matched to a gene: 20. The CDR3 sequence is 18 residues long. Germline V CDR1 and CDR2: KGHSH, LQKENI. The CDR3 nucleotides are TGTGCCAGCTACCACCGGTCGGGGCAGGGGGCCGGGACCACTGAAGCTTTCTTT. Protein: CASYHRSGQGAGTTEAFF.

V usage is TRBV27 and J usage is TRBJ2-5, with a possible D match to TRBD2 (7 bases). Germline CDR1 MNHEY, CDR2 SMNVEV (reference sequence). The CDR3 totals 14 residues. Deletions cut 6 bases from V and 4 bases from J, with 15 bases between. CDR3 coding DNA: TGTGCCAGCAGCCGCCAGGGAGGGGGAGAGACCCAGTACTTC. It yields the protein CASSRQGGGETQYF.

The chain joins TRBV12-3 or TRBV12-4 to TRBJ2-1, with D hard to call. The ends were cut back, 7 bases at V and 8 bases at J, with 15 bases in the middle. The CDR3 extends over 13 amino acids. CDR3 in DNA: TGTGCCAGCATGACGGACCTTTCCCATGAGCAGTTCTTC. Its protein product is CASMTDLSHEQFF.

The chain combines TRBV5-1 with TRBJ2-3, with D tentatively TRBD2 (5 bases). Trimming shortened V by 3 bases and J by 0 bases, and 11 bases separated the two germline ends. Per the germline V gene, CDR1 is SGHRS and CDR2 is YFSETQ. This CDR3 is built from 15 residues. The CDR3 is CASSSGSKSTDTQYF. CDR3 coding DNA: TGCGCCAGCAGCTCGGGGTCCAAAAGCACAGATACGCAGTATTTT. The full variable domain, completed using reference TRBV5-1 and TRBJ2-3, is KAGVTQTPRYLIKTRGQQVTLSCSPISGHRSVSWYQQTPGQGLQFLFEYFSETQRNKGNFPGRFSGRQFSNSRSEMNVSTLELGDSALYLCASSSGSKSTDTQYFGPGTRLTVL.

This clone turned up a few times. The chain joins TRBV5-6 to TRBJ2-2; weak D call: TRBD2 (6 bases). The ends were cut back, 1 base at V and 4 bases at J, with 11 bases in the middle. This CDR3 has 15 amino acids. Germline V lookup: CDR1 SGHDT, CDR2 YYEEEE. Here the CDR3 reads CASSLPGTFTGELFF. In DNA, the CDR3 is TGTGCCAGCAGCTTGCCAGGGACTTTCACCGGGGAGCTGTTTTTT.

The chain uses TRBV19 and TRBJ2-1, with 11 bases identical to TRBD2. The CDR3 has 17 residues. Germline CDR1 and CDR2: LNHDA and SQIVND (reference sequence). V lost 3 bases and J lost 4; bases outside the gene matches: 8. CDR3 nucleotide sequence: TGTGCCAGTAGTATTAGGGCTAGCGGGGGGCGATACAATGAGCAGTTCTTC. Protein: CASSIRASGGRYNEQFF.

As concerns this clone: A read error is likely, as this CDR3 ends without the conserved phenylalanine or tryptophan. The DNA is left out, because the CDR3 cannot be placed on it with certainty; the CDR3 is given as TCRdb lists it. The genes are TRBV12-3 or TRBV12-4 and TRBJ1-3. The CDR3 extends over 13 residues, inclusive of both ends. The CDR3 sequence: CASSSRSGEGDFL.

J is TRBJ2-3 and V is TRBV5-1; D is unclear. The CDR3 covers 13 residues. Germline lookup yields CDR1 SGHRS and CDR2 YFSETQ. The V gene lost 4 bases and the J gene lost 4 bases, with 10 bases spanning the gap. The CDR3, as DNA: TGCGCCAGCAGCCCAAATACGCCAGATACGCAGTATTTT. Translated, it gives CASSPNTPDTQYF.

The V and J genes are TRBV27 and TRBJ1-2; D is perhaps TRBD1 (5 bases). CDR1 and CDR2 (germline): MNHEY, SMNVEV (reference sequence). V shed 5 bases and J shed 0 bases, with 22 bases lying between them. CDR3 length: 18 residues. CDR3 sequence reads: CASSPIMARGEANYGYTF. The CDR3 nucleotides read TGTGCCAGCAGTCCCATTATGGCTCGAGGGGAGGCTAACTATGGCTACACCTTC.

The rearrangement joins TRBV6-1 to TRBJ1-2; D is undetermined. The CDR3 spans 15 residues. Trimming pared 2 bases from V and 0 bases from J, leaving 10 bases between. The germline gives CDR1 MNHNS, CDR2 SASEGT. CDR3 nucleotides: TGTGCCAGCAGTGAAAATCACGGGACTAACTATGGCTACACCTTC. Its translation is CASSENHGTNYGYTF.

V usage is TRBV3-1 (or the pseudogene TRBV3-2) and J usage is TRBJ1-2; no clear D. The CDR3 has 13 amino acids. The V end lost 0 bases, the J end lost 8 bases, and 10 bases lay between the germline ends. Germline CDR1 reads LGHDT; CDR2 reads YNNKEL (reference sequence). The CDR3 reads CASSQEVAGGYTF. CDR3 in DNA: TGTGCCAGCAGCCAAGAAGTGGCGGGGGGCTACACCTTC.

The V call is TRBV7-9, the J call TRBJ1-6, with D possibly being TRBD1 (5 bases). The CDR3 sequence is 14 residues long. CDR1 and CDR2 (germline): SEHNR, FQNEAQ (reference sequence). V dropped 3 bases and J dropped 3 bases, with 6 bases sitting between them. The CDR3 nucleotides are TGTGCCAGCAGCTTGACAGACTATAATTCACCCCTCCACTTT. This sequence encodes CASSLTDYNSPLHF. Full variable domain (remainder filled in from reference TRBV7-9 and TRBJ1-6): DTGVSQNPRHKITKRGQNVTFRCDPISEHNRLYWYRQTLGQGPEFLTYFQNEAQLEKSRLLSDRFSAERPKGSFSTLEIQRTEQGDSAMYLCASSLTDYNSPLHFGNGTRLTVT.

Comment on this clone: Different DNA sequences within this sample yield the same CDR3. V usage is TRBV19 and J usage is TRBJ1-1; D remains ambiguous. The CDR3 has 11 residues. The germline V gene has CDR1 LNHDA and CDR2 SQIVND (reference sequence). Between the trimmed V and J ends, which lost 5 bases and 8 bases, there was a span of 9 bases. The CDR3 reads CASSLGLEAFF. The CDR3 coding sequence is TGTGCCAGTAGTTTAGGACTCGAAGCTTTCTTT.

The chain is built from TRBV7-8 and TRBJ2-2; 15 bases agree with TRBD2. CDR1 SGHVS and CDR2 FQNEAQ come from the germline V gene. The CDR3 sequence is 18 residues long. V lost 5 bases and J lost 6; bases outside the gene matches: 10. CDR3 nucleotide sequence: TGTGCCAGCAGCCCAAGGACTAGCGGGGGGGCAATGGCCGGGGAGCTGTTTTTT. Its translation is CASSPRTSGGAMAGELFF.

This chain uses TRBV29-1 with TRBJ1-1, with a tentative D call TRBD1 (5 bases). Germline V gives CDR1 SQVTM, CDR2 ANQGSEA. Trimming cost V 4 bases and J 5 bases, with 20 bases left between them. The CDR3 is 15 residues long. The CDR3 nucleotides are TGCAGCGTTGCAGAAGGGTGGGGGATGGGGACTGAAGCTTTCTTT. This gives the protein CSVAEGWGMGTEAFF.

The chain combines TRBV30 with TRBJ1-2; D call uncertain. This CDR3 is 14 amino acids long. V shed 0 bases and J shed 5 bases, with 13 bases lying between them. Germline loops: CDR1 GTSNPN, CDR2 SVGIG (reference sequence). This CDR3 reads CAWSVPPSQYGYTF. For the CDR3, the DNA is TGTGCCTGGAGTGTACCACCCTCCCAATATGGCTACACCTTC.

This rearrangement joins TRBV5-6 to TRBJ1-1; TRBD1 matches 7 bases. The CDR3 runs to 16 residues. V shed 4 bases, J shed 5 bases, and the junction held 14 bases outside the gene matches. CDR1 and CDR2 from the germline V gene are SGHDT and YYEEEE. CDR3 sequence: CASSPPGGAGSTEAFF. The CDR3 nucleotides read TGTGCCAGCAGCCCCCCAGGGGGGGCAGGGAGTACTGAAGCTTTCTTT.

This clone has a single count. The chain carries TRBV3-1 (or the pseudogene TRBV3-2) and TRBJ2-1; TRBD2 is a possible D gene (5 bases). The CDR3 is made up of 13 amino acids. In germline, CDR1 is LGHDT, CDR2 YNNKEL (reference sequence). V lost 1 base, J lost 10 bases, and 11 bases lay in between. This CDR3 is CASSQGTAREQFF. Written as DNA, the CDR3 is TGTGCCAGCAGCCAAGGGACTGCGAGGGAGCAGTTCTTC.

The gene calls are TRBV19 and TRBJ1-3; D remains unclear. The length of the CDR3 is 13 residues. Per the germline V gene, CDR1 is LNHDA and CDR2 is SQIVND (reference sequence). Trimming left V 5 bases short and J 0 bases short, with 5 bases between. The CDR3: CASSSLSGNTIYF. CDR3 nucleotides: TGTGCCAGTAGTTCCCTCTCTGGAAACACCATATATTTT.

This clone showed up just once. The J gene is TRBJ1-5, the V gene TRBV24-1; D not resolved. V was clipped by 4 bases and J by 7 bases, with 19 bases between them. This CDR3 contains 16 residues. Germline values: CDR1 KGHDR, CDR2 SFDVKD. The CDR3 DNA reads TGTGCCACCAGTGACACCCCCCCCGGGCCGGAACAGCCCCAGCATTTT. Translation: CATSDTPPGPEQPQHF.